This T cell receptor beta chain was identified during a study of T-cell reconstitution after alpha-beta-depleted transplantation in children. Worth noting for this clonotype: Its specificity is unknown.

Unique molecular identifiers tagged the TCRbeta library. TCRdb analysed the PCR reads with MiXCR anew, one entry per CDR3 protein. The sample lists about a million distinct CDR3 sequences; roughly 29% were seen once. Germline loops: CDR1 ENHRY, CDR2 SYGVKD. The V gene lost 5 bases and the J gene lost 0 bases, with 14 bases spanning the gap. This CDR3 spans 15 amino acids. Study-level results: After transplant, high TCRbeta diversity at day 60 in some patients arose from surviving recipient T cells and thymic progenitors. In patients about two months after transplant, alpha-beta T cells reportedly arose from several hundred expanded graft clones. T-cell counts and diversity at one year following transplant were attributed mainly to newly produced T cells.

This TCR derives from a boy younger than two who had a stem cell transplant for SCID, so the T cells may come from the graft donor. This rearrangement joins TRBV10-3 to TRBJ2-7; D is unclear. Sequencing was performed on PBMCs, mostly from graft donor cells, taken 360 days after TCRalphabeta/CD19-depleted stem cell transplant. The CDR3 is CAISRAWTDSYEQYF. As DNA, the CDR3 is TGTGCCATCAGTCGAGCTTGGACGGACTCCTACGAGCAGTACTTC.